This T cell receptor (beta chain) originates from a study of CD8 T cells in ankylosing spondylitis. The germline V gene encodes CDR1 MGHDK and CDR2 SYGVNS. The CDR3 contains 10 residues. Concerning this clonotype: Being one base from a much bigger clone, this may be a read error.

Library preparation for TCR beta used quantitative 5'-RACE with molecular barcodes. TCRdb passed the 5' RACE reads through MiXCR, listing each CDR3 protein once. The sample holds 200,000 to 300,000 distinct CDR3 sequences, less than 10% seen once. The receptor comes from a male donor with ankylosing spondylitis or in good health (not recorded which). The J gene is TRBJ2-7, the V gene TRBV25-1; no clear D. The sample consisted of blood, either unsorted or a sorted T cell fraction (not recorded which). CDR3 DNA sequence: TGTGACAGCAGTGAATTAGGGCAGTACTTC. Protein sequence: CDSSELGQYF.